This paragraph reports one T cell receptor beta chain. Its antigen is unknown. Pooled in the analysis were second doses at about 4 or about 12 weeks. The data belong to a study of T cell responses to AZD1222 COVID-19 vaccine. General study points: Most donors were white British, females outnumbered males, and clonal diversity was possibly underestimated. Variant regions that are unmutated are reportedly the target of nearly half of spike-specific TCRs.

The protocol was immunoSEQ multiplex PCR, while the TCRdb copy is restricted to in-frame clones and leaves out a portion. The sample includes some 170,000 clones, 90% to 95% seen only once; the top ten take over 4.5%. This CDR3 spans 14 amino acids. Trimming cost V 4 bases and J 5 bases, with 11 bases left between them. Germline CDR1 reads LGHNA; CDR2 reads YNFKEQ. The TCR originated in an adult who received the AZD1222 COVID-19 vaccine. The V gene is TRBV4-2, the J gene TRBJ1-4, with D perhaps TRBD1 (6 bases). Source: peripheral blood, taken 28 days after the second AZD1222 dose. The CDR3 DNA sequence: TGTGCCAGCAGCCTGGGACAAGGAAATGAAAAACTGTTTTTT. Its protein product is CASSLGQGNEKLFF.